This T cell receptor (beta chain) was obtained from a study of blood T cell repertoires in COVID-19. Study-wide background: PBMCs, B-cell-depleted T cells, or T cells were the source of the cDNA or gDNA that made up the material.

The table came from immunoSEQ multiplex PCR; TCRdb's copy has only in-frame clones and leaves some out. Of 86,000 or so clones listed, around nine tenths are singletons. The germline V gene encodes CDR1 KGHSH and CDR2 LQKENI. This CDR3 is built from 16 residues. V lost 3 bases and J lost 7; bases outside the gene matches: 10. This sequence originates from a middle-aged man with active or convalescent COVID-19. V gene TRBV18 combines with J gene TRBJ1-5; 9 bases align to TRBD1. The sample was peripheral blood. CDR3 in DNA: TGTGCCAGCTCACCGTCCCGGGACAGGGACGGGCAGCCCCAGCATTTT. Translating gives CASSPSRDRDGQPQHF. The variable domain in full, with the rest retrieved from reference TRBV18 and TRBJ1-5, is NAGVMQNPRHLVRRRGQEARLRCSPMKGHSHVYWYRQLPEEGLKFMVYLQKENIIDESGMPKERFSAEFPKEGPSILRIQQVVRGDSAAYFCASSPSRDRDGQPQHFGDGTRLSIL.